Listed below are T cell receptor beta chains from one sample, sequenced in a study of T cell repertoires in cytomegalovirus infection. TCRdb processed the reads anew with MiXCR; each CDR3 protein has one entry. The top ten clones hold under 15% of a sample with hundreds of thousands of distinct CDR3 sequences, roughly 31% of them seen once. Their recognized antigens are unknown. The input for sequencing was cultured CD8+ T cells from PBMCs, taken from culture after CMV antigen stimulation. These receptors were taken from a human donor in good health (CMV status not recorded). Some clones in this sample may be carry-over from other donors' samples. Each CDR3 is given with its conserved first and last residue. A D gene is named only where the DNA matches it firmly. Clone size, where shown, is once, few, many, or a class for clones that have expanded.

D,length,V,J,size,CDR3,DNA
.,16,TRBV12-3/TRBV12-4,TRBJ2-3,few,CASITEGAPSTDTQYF,TGTGCCAGCATCACTGAAGGGGCCCCTAGCACAGATACGCAGTATTTT
.,15,TRBV12-3/TRBV12-4,TRBJ1-5,few,CASRTAEGSNQPQHF,TGTGCCAGCAGGACGGCAGAAGGGAGCAATCAGCCCCAGCATTTT
.,16,TRBV10-3,TRBJ2-6,few,CAILSVGRSEANVLTF,TGTGCCATCCTGTCCGTAGGTCGGAGCGAGGCCAACGTCCTGACTTTC
TRBD2,15,TRBV29-1,TRBJ2-1,.,CSVDFERGGRNEQFF,TGCAGCGTTGATTTCGAGCGGGGGGGCCGTAATGAGCAGTTCTTC
TRBD2,15,TRBV20-1,TRBJ2-1,few,CSAYPGLAGWTEQFF,TGCAGTGCTTACCCGGGACTAGCGGGGTGGACAGAGCAGTTCTTC
.,12,TRBV6-6,TRBJ2-1,.,CASMWGYNEQFF,TGTGCCAGCATGTGGGGATACAATGAGCAGTTCTTC
.,13,TRBV19,TRBJ2-3,few,CASSLTNTDTQYF,TGTGCCAGTAGTTTGACGAACACAGATACGCAGTATTTT
TRBD1,15,TRBV7-8,TRBJ1-6,few,CASSLRGGNNSPLHF,TGTGCCAGCAGCCTCAGGGGGGGGAATAATTCACCCCTCCACTTT
TRBD1,12,TRBV6-5,TRBJ1-2,.,CASMGQGWGYTF,TGTGCCAGCATGGGACAGGGTTGGGGCTACACCTTC
.,16,TRBV7-4,TRBJ2-2,.,CASSLELRAADGELFF,TGTGCCAGCAGCTTAGAGCTAAGGGCGGCAGACGGGGAGCTGTTTTTT
.,22,TRBV7-5,TRBJ1-5,.,CISVPETTQRGDRESGNQPQHF,.
TRBD1,15,TRBV7-2,TRBJ1-3,many,CASSSGTGSGNTIYF,TGTGCCAGCAGCTCCGGGACAGGCTCTGGAAACACCATATATTTT
TRBD2,17,TRBV11-2,TRBJ2-1,few,CASSLRIAGGSVDEQFF,TGTGCCAGCAGCTTACGAATAGCGGGGGGGTCGGTAGATGAGCAGTTCTTC
.,18,TRBV14,TRBJ1-1,.,CASSQGLSQGWGHTEAFF,TGTGCCAGCAGCCAAGGTCTTTCCCAGGGTTGGGGGCACACTGAAGCTTTCTTT
.,14,TRBV6-1,TRBJ1-2,.,CASSFDRSHYGYTF,TGTGCCAGCAGCTTCGACAGGAGCCACTATGGCTACACCTTC
.,16,TRBV9,TRBJ2-5,.,CASSSRPGEIQETQYF,TGTGCCAGCAGCTCCCGTCCGGGGGAGATCCAAGAGACCCAGTACTTC
TRBD2,16,TRBV15,TRBJ2-3,once,CATSRDPAGVIDTQYF,TGTGCCACCAGCAGAGATCCAGCGGGGGTGATAGATACGCAGTATTTT
TRBD2,19,TRBV7-3,TRBJ2-3,.,CASSLIPLAGGLGTDTQYF,TGTGCCAGCAGCTTAATCCCCCTAGCGGGGGGGCTCGGGACAGATACGCAGTATTTT
.,15,TRBV6-5,TRBJ1-6,many,CASSYSGGSNSPLHF,TGTGCCAGCAGTTACTCGGGGGGTAGTAATTCACCCCTCCACTTT
.,12,TRBV2,TRBJ1-2,few,CASSWLNYGYTF,TGTGCCAGCAGCTGGTTGAACTATGGCTACACCTTC
.,12,TRBV7-4,TRBJ1-1,once,CASRAHLTEAFF,TGTGCCAGCAGGGCCCATCTCACTGAAGCTTTCTTT
TRBD1,15,TRBV7-8,TRBJ2-1,many,CASRLGQSSYNEQFF,TGTGCCAGCAGATTGGGACAGAGCTCCTACAATGAGCAGTTCTTC
TRBD1,18,TRBV6-8,TRBJ2-2,.,CASSDPFLYTGATGELFF,TGTGCCAGCAGTGACCCATTCTTATATACAGGGGCCACCGGGGAGCTGTTTTTT
.,15,TRBV7-2,TRBJ2-1,many,CASSFRSGSYNEQFF,TGTGCCAGCAGCTTTAGATCCGGCTCCTACAATGAGCAGTTCTTC
.,15,TRBV12-5,TRBJ1-1,many,CASGLVAGLNTEAFF,TGTGCTAGTGGTTTGGTCGCTGGATTGAACACTGAAGCTTTCTTT
.,12,TRBV12-3/TRBV12-4,TRBJ1-2,many,CASSTGRLGYTF,TGTGCCAGCAGCACAGGGAGGCTTGGCTACACCTTC
TRBD2,14,TRBV12-3/TRBV12-4,TRBJ2-7,.,CASREAGGQYEQYF,TGTGCCAGCCGGGAGGCGGGGGGACAATACGAGCAGTACTTC
TRBD2,11,TRBV6-1,TRBJ2-3,few,CASSIAGTQYF,TGTGCCAGCAGCATAGCGGGCACGCAGTATTTT
.,15,TRBV24-1,TRBJ2-1,.,CATSDPGTDNNEQFF,TGTGCCACCAGTGACCCCGGGACGGACAACAATGAGCAGTTCTTC
.,13,TRBV6-1,TRBJ1-5,.,CASTTWDNQPQHF,TGTGCCAGCACCACATGGGACAATCAGCCCCAGCATTTT
TRBD1,15,TRBV2,TRBJ1-4,few,CASSEARTGNEKLFF,TGTGCCAGCAGTGAAGCGCGGACAGGGAATGAAAAACTGTTTTTT
.,15,TRBV4-1,TRBJ2-2,.,CASSQEPRDDGELFF,TGCGCCAGCAGCCAAGAACCCCGGGATGACGGGGAGCTGTTTTTT
TRBD1,17,TRBV20-1,TRBJ2-1,few,CSAIGTGLILPDNEQFF,TGCAGTGCTATCGGGACAGGGCTAATTTTACCTGACAATGAGCAGTTCTTC
TRBD2,15,TRBV7-2,TRBJ2-1,many,CASTFSSGSYNEQFF,TGTGCCAGCACCTTCTCTAGCGGGAGCTACAATGAGCAGTTCTTC
.,12,TRBV19,TRBJ2-1,.,CASSIVGNEQFF,TGTGCCAGTAGTATTGTGGGGAATGAGCAGTTCTTC
TRBD1,17,TRBV7-6,TRBJ1-2,many,CASSLGGPGQGAKGYTF,TGTGCCAGCAGCTTAGGAGGACCCGGGCAGGGGGCGAAGGGCTACACCTTC
.,15,TRBV6-1,TRBJ2-5,.,CASSEEWWDQETQYF,TGTGCCAGCAGTGAAGAATGGTGGGACCAAGAGACCCAGTACTTC
.,16,TRBV12-5,TRBJ2-7,.,CASGLDGQKLSYEQYF,TGTGCTAGTGGTTTGGATGGGCAGAAGCTATCCTACGAGCAGTACTTC
TRBD1,18,TRBV28,TRBJ1-1,few,CASSFKSGWTGRNTEAFF,TGTGCCAGCAGTTTCAAATCGGGGTGGACAGGGCGAAACACTGAAGCTTTCTTT
.,17,TRBV20-1,TRBJ2-7,.,CSARGRDGRVVSYEQYF,TGCAGTGCTAGAGGCCGGGACGGCCGGGTAGTAAGCTACGAGCAGTACTTC